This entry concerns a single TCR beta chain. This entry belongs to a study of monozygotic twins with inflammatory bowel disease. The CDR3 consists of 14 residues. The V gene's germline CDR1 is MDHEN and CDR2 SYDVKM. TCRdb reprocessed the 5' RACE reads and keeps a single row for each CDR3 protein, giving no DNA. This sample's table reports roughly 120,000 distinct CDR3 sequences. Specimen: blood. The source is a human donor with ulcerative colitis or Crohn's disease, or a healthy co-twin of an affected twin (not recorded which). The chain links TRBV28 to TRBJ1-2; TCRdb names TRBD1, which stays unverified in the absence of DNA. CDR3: CASRSGTGTYGYTF.